Described below is a single T cell receptor (beta chain) sequence and its context. The CDR3 totals 14 residues. V lost 3 bases and J lost 4, with 9 bases in between. Germline V gene lookup returns CDR1 MNHNS and CDR2 SASEGT. The data were obtained in a study of blood T cell repertoires in COVID-19. Background on the study: There were acute and convalescent COVID-19 samples, and they came from the United States, Italy and Spain. PBMCs, B-cell-depleted T cells, or T cells provided the cDNA or gDNA that made up the material.

Per the authors' pipeline: By means of reference gene primer amplification, nucleated cell counts were estimated. The table came from immunoSEQ multiplex PCR; TCRdb's copy has only in-frame clones and leaves some out. The DNA gave D and trimming, while V, J and clone size come from that table. The sample contains some 260,000 clones, around four fifths of which appear only once. The clonotype was recovered from a woman between 40 and 50 years old with active or convalescent COVID-19. The sequenced material came from peripheral blood. V and J are TRBV6-1 and TRBJ2-2, with D perhaps TRBD1 (5 bases). This CDR3 reads CASSEVTATGELFF. CDR3 bases: TGTGCCAGCAGTGAGGTGACAGCCACCGGGGAGCTGTTTTTT.